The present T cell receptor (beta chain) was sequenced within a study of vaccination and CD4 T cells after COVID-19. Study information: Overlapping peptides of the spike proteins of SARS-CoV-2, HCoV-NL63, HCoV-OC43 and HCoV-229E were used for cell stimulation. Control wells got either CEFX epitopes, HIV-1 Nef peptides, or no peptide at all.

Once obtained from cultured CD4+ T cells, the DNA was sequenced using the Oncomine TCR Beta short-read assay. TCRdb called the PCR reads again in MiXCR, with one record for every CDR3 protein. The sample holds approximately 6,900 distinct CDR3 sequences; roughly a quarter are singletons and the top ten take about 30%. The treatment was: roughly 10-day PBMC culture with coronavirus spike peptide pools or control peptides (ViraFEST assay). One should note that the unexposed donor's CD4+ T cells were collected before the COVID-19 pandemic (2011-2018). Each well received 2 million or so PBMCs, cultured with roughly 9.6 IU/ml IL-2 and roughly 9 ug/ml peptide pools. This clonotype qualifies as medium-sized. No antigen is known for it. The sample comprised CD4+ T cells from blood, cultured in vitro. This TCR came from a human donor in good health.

The CDR3 sequence is CASSFQGENTEAFF. The CDR3 region has the DNA TGCGCCAGCAGCTTCCAGGGCGAGAACACTGAAGCTTTCTTT. This chain uses TRBV5-1 with TRBJ1-1, with D possibly being TRBD1 (5 bases). This CDR3 is built from 14 residues. Trimming stripped 2 bases from V and 1 base from J, with 9 bases between. Germline CDR1 and CDR2: SGHRS and YFSETQ.